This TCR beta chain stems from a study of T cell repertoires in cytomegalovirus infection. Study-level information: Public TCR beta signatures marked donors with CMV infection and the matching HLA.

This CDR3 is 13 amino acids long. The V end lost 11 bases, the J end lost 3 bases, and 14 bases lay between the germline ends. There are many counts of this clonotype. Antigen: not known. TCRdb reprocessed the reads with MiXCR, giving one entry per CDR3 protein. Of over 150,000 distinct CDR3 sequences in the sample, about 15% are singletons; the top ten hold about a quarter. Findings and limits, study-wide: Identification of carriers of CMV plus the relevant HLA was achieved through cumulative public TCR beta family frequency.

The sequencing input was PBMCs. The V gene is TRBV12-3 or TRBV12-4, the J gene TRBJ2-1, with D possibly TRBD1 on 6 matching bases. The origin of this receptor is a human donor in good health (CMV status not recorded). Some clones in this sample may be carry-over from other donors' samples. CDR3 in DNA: TGTGCCTCCCAGCGGACAGTCTACAATGAGCAGTTCTTC. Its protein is CASQRTVYNEQFF.